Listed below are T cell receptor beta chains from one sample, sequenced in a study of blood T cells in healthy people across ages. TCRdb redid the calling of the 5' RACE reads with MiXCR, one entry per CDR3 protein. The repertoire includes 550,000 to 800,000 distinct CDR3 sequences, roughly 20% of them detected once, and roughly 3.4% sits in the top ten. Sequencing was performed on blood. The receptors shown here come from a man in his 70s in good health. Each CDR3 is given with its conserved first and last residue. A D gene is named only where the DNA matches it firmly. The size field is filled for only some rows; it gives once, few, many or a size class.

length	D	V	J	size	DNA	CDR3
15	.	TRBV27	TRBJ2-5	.	TGTGCCAGCAGTTTATCTATTGGACAGCAAGAGACCCAGTACTTC	CASSLSIGQQETQYF
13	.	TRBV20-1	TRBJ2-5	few	TGCAGTGCCAAGATGCAGGGAGGACAGACCCAGTACTTC	CSAKMQGGQTQYF
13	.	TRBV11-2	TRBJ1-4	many	TGTGCCAGCAGCTTGGGGACCAAGGAAAAACTGTTTTTT	CASSLGTKEKLFF
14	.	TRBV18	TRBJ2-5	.	TGTGCCAGCTCACCAAGACAGAGGATGGAGACCCAGTACTTC	CASSPRQRMETQYF
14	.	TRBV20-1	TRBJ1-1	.	TGCAGTACTATTTTGCCAGGGACGAACACTGAAGCTTTCTTT	CSTILPGTNTEAFF
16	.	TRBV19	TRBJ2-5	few	TGTGCCAGTAGTATGGGCGGGGGCCCTGTCCAAGAGACCCAGTACTTC	CASSMGGGPVQETQYF
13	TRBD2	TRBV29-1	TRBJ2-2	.	TGCAGCGTCTTAGCGGGAGCCACCGGGGAGCTGTTTTTT	CSVLAGATGELFF
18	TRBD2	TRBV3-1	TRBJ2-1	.	TGTGCCAGCAGCCAAGGGCTGGGAAATAGCGGGATATACAATGAGCAGTTCTTC	CASSQGLGNSGIYNEQFF
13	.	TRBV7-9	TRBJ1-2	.	TGTGCCAGCAGCTTAGCCCCGTCTGGGGGCTACACCTTC	CASSLAPSGGYTF
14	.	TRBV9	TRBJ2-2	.	TGTGCCAGCAGCGTGGCGGGAAGTACCGGGGAGCTGTTTTTT	CASSVAGSTGELFF
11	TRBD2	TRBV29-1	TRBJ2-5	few	TGCAGCGGTGGGGGGGACGAGACCCAGTACTTC	CSGGGDETQYF
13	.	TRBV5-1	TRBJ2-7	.	TGCGCCAGCAGCAACGGAGGGGCCAACGAGCAGTACTTC	CASSNGGANEQYF
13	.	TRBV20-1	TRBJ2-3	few	TGCAGTGCTAGAGATGTTTGGGCAGATACGCAGTATTTT	CSARDVWADTQYF
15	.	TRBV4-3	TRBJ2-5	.	TGCGCCAGCAGCCCGGAAACCAATCAGGGGGAGACCCAGTACTTC	CASSPETNQGETQYF
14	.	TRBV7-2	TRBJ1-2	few	TGTGCCAGCAGCTTAGCGGACGGCTACTATGGCTACACCTTC	CASSLADGYYGYTF
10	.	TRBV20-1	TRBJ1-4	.	TGCAGTGCTAGAGGGGAAAAACTGTTTTTT	CSARGEKLFF
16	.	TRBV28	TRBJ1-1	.	TGTGCCAGCAGTTTATCTAGAGGGGGGACGAACACTGTAGCTTTCTTT	CASSLSRGGTNTVAFF
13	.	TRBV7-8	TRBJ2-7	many	TGTGCCAGCAGCTGGGACACTCCCTACGAGCAGTACTTC	CASSWDTPYEQYF
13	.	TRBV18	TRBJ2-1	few	TGTGCCAGCACATTCGGGGCCGAAAATGAGCAGTTCTTC	CASTFGAENEQFF
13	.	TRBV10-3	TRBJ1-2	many	TGTGCCATCAGTGAGGGGCGGAACTATGGCTACACCTTC	CAISEGRNYGYTF
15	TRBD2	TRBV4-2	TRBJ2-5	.	TGTGCCAGCACCTGGACTAGCGACCCGCAAGAGACCCAGTACTTC	CASTWTSDPQETQYF
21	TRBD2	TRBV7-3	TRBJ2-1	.	TGTGCCAGCAGCTTAATTTCCGGGACTAGCGGGGGGGCACCTCCCTACAATGAGCAGTTCTTC	CASSLISGTSGGAPPYNEQFF
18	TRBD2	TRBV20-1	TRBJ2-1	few	TGCAGTGCTAGAGATGTGGGGGGTAGCGGGAGGTCCTACAATGAGCAGTTCTTC	CSARDVGGSGRSYNEQFF
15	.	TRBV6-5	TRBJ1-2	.	TGTGCCAGCAGTTACGGGGGGAGGGATAACTATGGCTACACCTTC	CASSYGGRDNYGYTF
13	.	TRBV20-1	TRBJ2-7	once	TGCAGTGCTAGAGACGGCCAGAGGTACGAGCAGTACTTC	CSARDGQRYEQYF
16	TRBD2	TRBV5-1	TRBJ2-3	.	TGCGCCAGCAGTCTTCCGACTAGCACAGACGGAGATACGCAGTATTTT	CASSLPTSTDGDTQYF
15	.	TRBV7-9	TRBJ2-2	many	TGTGCCAGCAGCCCCCGCGTCAGTGGCACCGGGGAGCTGTTTTTT	CASSPRVSGTGELFF
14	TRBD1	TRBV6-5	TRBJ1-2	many	TGTGCCAGCAGCCTCGACAGGGGCGCCTATGGCTACACCTTC	CASSLDRGAYGYTF
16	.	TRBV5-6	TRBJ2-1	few	TGTGCCAGCAGTCTCAACGGCGGACGGTCATACAATGAGCAGTTCTTC	CASSLNGGRSYNEQFF
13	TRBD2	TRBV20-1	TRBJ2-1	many	TGCAGTGCTAGAGAGACTAGCGGGAGGGCGGGGTTCTTC	CSARETSGRAGFF
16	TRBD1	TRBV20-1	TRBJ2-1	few	TGCAGTGTCTACAGTCCGGGACAGGGGGAACAGGGTGAGCAGTTCTTC	CSVYSPGQGEQGEQFF
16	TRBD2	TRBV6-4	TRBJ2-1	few	TGTGCCAGCAGTGCCTCCATAGCGGGAGGCCACGATGAGCAGTTCTTC	CASSASIAGGHDEQFF
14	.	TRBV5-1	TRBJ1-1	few	TGCGCCAGCAGCTTGATGTTTGCGAACACTGAAGCTTTCTTT	CASSLMFANTEAFF
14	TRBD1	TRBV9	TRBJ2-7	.	TGTGCCAGCAGCGTCCGGGACAGGGTCGACGAGCAGTACTTC	CASSVRDRVDEQYF
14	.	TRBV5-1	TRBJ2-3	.	TGCGCCAGCAGCCGGACAGCCATCACAGATGCGCAGTATTTT	CASSRTAITDAQYF
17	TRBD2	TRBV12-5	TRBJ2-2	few	TGTGCTAGTGCCCCGGGACTAGCGGAGGGCGGGGTCGGGGAGCTGTTTTTT	CASAPGLAEGGVGELFF
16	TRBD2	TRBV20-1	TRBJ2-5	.	TGCAGTGCTAGTGGGACTAGCGGGAGGAATTTAGAGACCCAGTACTTC	CSASGTSGRNLETQYF
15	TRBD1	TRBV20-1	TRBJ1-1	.	TGCAGTGCTAGAGATCCGGGACAGGGGGGCACTGAAGCTTTCTTT	CSARDPGQGGTEAFF
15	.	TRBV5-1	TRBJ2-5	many	TGCGCCAGCAGCTTGATCCCGGGATTGGGAGAGACCCAGTACTTC	CASSLIPGLGETQYF
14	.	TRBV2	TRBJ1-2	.	TGTGCCAGCAGTGAAAAGGCAGTAAACTATGGCTACACCTTC	CASSEKAVNYGYTF
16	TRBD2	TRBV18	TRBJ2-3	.	TGTGCCAGCTCACTCACTAGCGGGGCTAGCACAGATACGCAGTATTTT	CASSLTSGASTDTQYF
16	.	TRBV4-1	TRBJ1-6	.	TGCGCCAGCAGCCAAGATCGTTTGGGTCTGGGGATACCCCTCCACTTT	CASSQDRLGLGIPLHF
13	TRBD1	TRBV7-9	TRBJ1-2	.	TGTGCCAGCAGCTTAGCGGACAGGGCTGGCTACACCTTC	CASSLADRAGYTF
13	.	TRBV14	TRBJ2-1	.	TGTGCCAGCAGCCAAGTAGGGGGAGGGGTGCAGTTCTTC	CASSQVGGGVQFF
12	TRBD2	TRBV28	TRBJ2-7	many	TGTGCCAGTAGCGGGACGAGGTACGAGCAGTACTTC	CASSGTRYEQYF
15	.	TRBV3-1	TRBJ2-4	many	TGTGCCAGCAGCCAATTGGACGTATCCAAAAACATTCAGTACTTC	CASSQLDVSKNIQYF
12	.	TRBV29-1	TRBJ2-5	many	TGCAGCGTTGAATTTGGGGCGCAGACCCAGTACTTC	CSVEFGAQTQYF
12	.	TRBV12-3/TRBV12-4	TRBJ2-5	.	TGTGTCAGCAGGAACAAAGGAGAGACCCAGTACTTC	CVSRNKGETQYF
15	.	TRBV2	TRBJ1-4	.	TGTGCCAGCAATGGGCCCGCAACTAAAACGGAAAAACTGTTTTTT	CASNGPATKTEKLFF
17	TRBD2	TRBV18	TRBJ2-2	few	TGTGCCAGCTCACCACCCAGCGGGAGTTCCAGAACCGGGGAGCTGTTTTTT	CASSPPSGSSRTGELFF
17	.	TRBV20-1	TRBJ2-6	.	TGCAGTGCTAGAGGGGCAGGATTGGCCTCTGGGGCCAACGTCCTGACTTTC	CSARGAGLASGANVLTF
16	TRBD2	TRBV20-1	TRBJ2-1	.	TGCAGTGCTAGAGTAGGGTTAGCGGGAACCTACAATGAGCAGTTCTTC	CSARVGLAGTYNEQFF
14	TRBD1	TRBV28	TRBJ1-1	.	TGTGCCAGCAGCTATGGGACAGGGAACACTGAAGCTTTCTTT	CASSYGTGNTEAFF
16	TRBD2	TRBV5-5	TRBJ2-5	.	TGTGCCAGCAGTCCTATTACTAGCGGGAGCTGGGAGACCCAGTACTTC	CASSPITSGSWETQYF
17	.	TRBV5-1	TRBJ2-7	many	TGCGCCAGCAGCTTGGTCCACCCTCCGACGCGGGCCTACGAGCAGTACTTC	CASSLVHPPTRAYEQYF
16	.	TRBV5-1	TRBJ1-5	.	TGCGCCAGCAGCTTGGCGGCGGGTAATAGCAATCAGCCCCAGCATTTT	CASSLAAGNSNQPQHF
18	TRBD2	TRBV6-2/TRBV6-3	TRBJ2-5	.	TGTGCCAGCAGTTTCTCGCACGGAGCGGGAGATTTCCAAGAGACCCAGTACTTC	CASSFSHGAGDFQETQYF